One and the same sample provided the 12 T cell receptor beta chains below, sequenced in a study of T cell changes during pregnancy in multiple sclerosis. Method: immunoSEQ multiplex PCR; TCRdb's copy keeps in-frame clones and lacks some. The sample holds tens of thousands of clones, more than 90% seen once. The sequenced sample was peripheral blood, obtained in the second trimester of pregnancy. All receptors come from a female donor with multiple sclerosis, enrolled in a pregnancy study.

In its sample, this clone was seen once. V is TRBV9 and J is TRBJ1-2; TRBD1 might be the D (5 bases). Germline V gene sequence: CDR1 SGDLS, CDR2 YYNGEE. CDR3 length: 13 amino acids. Trimming stripped 4 bases from V and 5 bases from J, with 12 bases between. The CDR3 is CASSPSAGYGYTF. DNA for the CDR3: TGTGCCAGCAGCCCCAGTGCAGGGTATGGCTACACCTTC. The full variable domain, with the rest looked up from reference TRBV9 and TRBJ1-2, is DSGVTQTPKHLITATGQRVTLRCSPRSGDLSVYWYQQSLDQGLQFLIQYYNGEERAKGNILERFSAQQFPDLHSELNLSSLELGDSALYFCASSPSAGYGYTFGSGTRLTVV.

This chain connects TRBV7-3 to TRBJ1-2; the match to TRBD1 covers 12 bases. This CDR3 region has 16 residues. The J segment lost 5 bases and the V segment lost 0 bases, leaving 4 bases of the junction unmatched. Germline V CDR1 and CDR2: SGHTA, FQGTGA. CDR3 bases: TGTGCCAGCAGCTTAACCGGGACAGGGGGCTTGTATGGCTACACCTTC. Translated: CASSLTGTGGLYGYTF.

The chain recombines TRBV7-2 with TRBJ1-1; TRBD1 is a possible D gene (5 bases). The CDR3 runs to 12 residues. Looked up from germline, CDR1 is SGHTA and CDR2 is FQGNSA. The V end was cut by 1 base, the J end by 11 bases, with 11 bases between. DNA for the CDR3: TGTGCCAGCAGCTTAGAGCCTGGGGCGGCTTTCTTT. Translating it yields CASSLEPGAAFF. The full variable domain, in which reference TRBV7-2 and TRBJ1-1 provide the parts outside the CDR3, is GAGVSQSPSNKVTEKGKDVELRCDPISGHTALYWYRQSLGQGLEFLIYFQGNSAPDKSGLPSDRFSAERTGGSVSTLTIQRTQQEDSAVYLCASSLEPGAAFFGQGTRLTVV.

J is TRBJ2-5 and V is TRBV18; 12 nucleotides match TRBD2. The V gene end was trimmed by 5 bases and the J gene end by 4 bases; junction bases not matched to a gene: 5. Germline CDR1 and CDR2: KGHSH and LQKENI. The CDR3 sequence is 15 residues long. CDR3 sequence reads: CASSSGLAGRETQYF. DNA for the CDR3: TGTGCCAGCTCATCTGGACTAGCGGGGCGAGAGACCCAGTACTTC.

This chain links TRBV7-6 with TRBJ2-5; the D gene is possibly TRBD2 (6 bases). The CDR3 spans 15 residues. The germline gives CDR1 SGHVS, CDR2 FNYEAQ. V gave up 2 bases and J gave up 5 bases, with 15 bases separating them. In nucleotides, the CDR3 is TGTGCCAGCAGCTTAAGGTTCCAGGGAGGTGAGACCCAGTACTTC. Encoded protein: CASSLRFQGGETQYF.

The chain carries TRBV4-2 and TRBJ2-7, with 11 bases lining up with TRBD2. Germline V gene lookup returns CDR1 LGHNA and CDR2 YNFKEQ. The CDR3 runs to 17 residues. The V and J ends lost 0 bases and 2 bases, in that order; junction bases with no gene match: 6. The CDR3 loop is CASSQDRIAGGAYEQYF. The CDR3 DNA is TGTGCCAGCAGCCAAGATCGGATAGCGGGGGGGGCCTACGAGCAGTACTTC.

V is TRBV19 and J is TRBJ1-4; 7 bases align to TRBD1. CDR1 and CDR2 from the germline V gene are LNHDA and SQIVND (reference sequence). Trimming removed 7 bases from V and 6 bases from J; junction bases left unmatched: 11. CDR3 length: 15 residues. The DNA of the CDR3 is TGTGCCAGTACTAGCAGGGGGTTTGAGTATGAAAAACTGTTTTTT. The encoded protein is CASTSRGFEYEKLFF.

The V gene is TRBV9, the J gene TRBJ1-1; 7 bases match TRBD1. This CDR3 has 15 amino acids. Germline assignment: CDR1 SGDLS and CDR2 YYNGEE. Trimming took 0 bases from V and 1 from J; bases not matched to a gene: 3. Here the CDR3 DNA reads TGTGCCAGCAGCGTAGGGGGGACAGAGAACACTGAAGCTTTCTTT. This encodes CASSVGGTENTEAFF.

V gene TRBV29-1 combines with J gene TRBJ2-3; 13 bases are a match to TRBD2. Per germline, CDR1 SQVTM and CDR2 ANQGSEA. Trimming took 6 bases from V and 4 from J; bases not matched to a gene: 7. The length of the CDR3 is 15 residues. In DNA form, the CDR3 reads TGCAGCGTACAAATCGGGACTAGCGGGGCAGATACGCAGTATTTT. It specifies CSVQIGTSGADTQYF.

The chain employs TRBV12-2 and TRBJ2-1; the tabulated D call, TRBD2, remains unverified against the DNA. TRBV12-2 is flagged as a pseudogene. The CDR3 length is 16 residues. The CDR3 sequence is CASRSYWGLAGVSQFF. The CDR3 DNA is TGTGCAAGTCGCTCCTACTGGGGGCTAGCGGGAGTCTCGCAGTTCTTC.

This chain connects TRBV11-3 to TRBJ1-1; possibly TRBD1 for D (5 bases). Germline CDR1 is SGHNT and CDR2 is YENEEA. This CDR3 contains 17 residues. V shed 1 base and J shed 3 bases, with 18 bases lying between them. The CDR3 coding sequence is TGTGCCAGCAGCTTAGTAAAAAGCAGGGCTCGGGACACTGAAGCTTTCTTT. Translating it yields CASSLVKSRARDTEAFF.

The chain uses TRBV7-2 and TRBJ2-7; TRBD2 matches 8 bases. V lost 1 base to trimming and J lost 5 bases; unmatched junction nucleotides: 13. Germline V CDR1 and CDR2: SGHTA, FQGNSA. This CDR3 has 17 residues. DNA for the CDR3: TGTGCCAGCAGCTTAGTAGTTGCGGGAGGACGTTCCCACGAGCAGTACTTC. Translation gives CASSLVVAGGRSHEQYF. The variable domain in full, completed from reference TRBV7-2 and TRBJ2-7, reads GAGVSQSPSNKVTEKGKDVELRCDPISGHTALYWYRQSLGQGLEFLIYFQGNSAPDKSGLPSDRFSAERTGGSVSTLTIQRTQQEDSAVYLCASSLVVAGGRSHEQYFGPGTRLTVT.